This is a list of T cell receptor beta chains from one sample in a study of regulatory T cells in long-lasting Graves disease. TCRdb itself ran the multiplex PCR reads through MiXCR, one entry per CDR3 protein. Here the sample spans approximately 470,000 distinct CDR3 sequences, less than 25% being singletons. The source was peripheral blood mononuclear cells (PBMCs), collected when the disease was refractory, from a patient treated with antithyroid drugs. Source of these receptors: a female donor with Graves disease. Both conserved end residues are part of each CDR3. The D gene is left open where the match is weak. Rows may omit the clone size; those that give it use once, few, many or a size class.

D gene: TRBD1
V gene: TRBV20-1
clone size: few
J gene: TRBJ2-7
CDR3 protein: CSARMAGQGAYEQYF
CDR3 DNA: TGCAGTGCCCGTATGGCGGGACAGGGAGCCTACGAGCAGTACTTC

D gene: -
V gene: TRBV6-1
clone size: many
J gene: TRBJ2-7
CDR3 protein: CASTGVPSYEQYF
CDR3 DNA: TGTGCCAGCACCGGGGTGCCAAGCTACGAGCAGTACTTC

D gene: -
V gene: TRBV7-9
clone size: few
J gene: TRBJ1-4
CDR3 protein: CASSLGGEEKLFF
CDR3 DNA: TGTGCCAGCAGCTTAGGAGGGGAGGAAAAACTGTTTTTT

D gene: TRBD2
V gene: TRBV19
clone size: few
J gene: TRBJ2-3
CDR3 protein: CASSITAGGLDTQYF
CDR3 DNA: TGTGCCAGTAGTATTACGGCGGGAGGACTAGATACGCAGTATTTT

D gene: TRBD2
V gene: TRBV12-3/TRBV12-4
clone size: -
J gene: TRBJ2-1
CDR3 protein: CASRRTSGTYNEQFF
CDR3 DNA: TGTGCCAGCAGAAGGACTAGCGGGACCTACAATGAGCAGTTCTTC

D gene: TRBD2
V gene: TRBV6-1
clone size: many
J gene: TRBJ2-7
CDR3 protein: CATGLADAYEQYF
CDR3 DNA: TGTGCCACGGGACTAGCGGACGCCTACGAGCAGTACTTC

D gene: -
V gene: TRBV6-2/TRBV6-3
clone size: -
J gene: TRBJ2-1
CDR3 protein: CASSYSRSGSYNEQFF
CDR3 DNA: TGTGCCAGCAGTTACTCTAGGAGCGGCTCCTACAATGAGCAGTTCTTC

D gene: -
V gene: TRBV3-1
clone size: many
J gene: TRBJ2-7
CDR3 protein: CASSPDRYYEQYF
CDR3 DNA: TGTGCCAGCAGCCCCGACCGTTACTACGAGCAGTACTTC

D gene: -
V gene: TRBV6-2/TRBV6-3
clone size: few
J gene: TRBJ2-5
CDR3 protein: CASSYRGVETQYF
CDR3 DNA: TGTGCCAGCAGTTACAGGGGGGTAGAGACCCAGTACTTC

D gene: -
V gene: TRBV7-9
clone size: many
J gene: TRBJ2-5
CDR3 protein: CASSPGAGVIQETQYF
CDR3 DNA: TGTGCCAGCAGCCCGGGGGCTGGGGTGATCCAAGAGACCCAGTACTTC

D gene: -
V gene: TRBV27
clone size: -
J gene: TRBJ1-1
CDR3 protein: CASSSIPFVREHSEAFF
CDR3 DNA: TGTGCCAGCAGTTCCATCCCTTTTGTAAGGGAGCACTCTGAAGCTTTCTTT

D gene: -
V gene: TRBV28
clone size: many
J gene: TRBJ1-1
CDR3 protein: CASSLEGVWTEAFF
CDR3 DNA: TGTGCCAGCAGTTTAGAAGGGGTTTGGACTGAAGCTTTCTTT

D gene: TRBD1
V gene: TRBV28
clone size: many
J gene: TRBJ1-5
CDR3 protein: CASSELGQGNQPQHF
CDR3 DNA: TGTGCCAGCAGTGAACTGGGACAGGGGAATCAGCCCCAGCATTTT

D gene: TRBD2
V gene: TRBV5-6
clone size: many
J gene: TRBJ2-7
CDR3 protein: CASSLESRLWDYSYEQYF
CDR3 DNA: TGTGCCAGCAGCTTGGAATCTAGACTTTGGGACTACTCCTACGAGCAGTACTTC

D gene: -
V gene: TRBV2
clone size: once
J gene: TRBJ2-3
CDR3 protein: CASSRRPIATDTQYF
CDR3 DNA: TGTGCCAGCTCTCGGAGACCCATAGCCACAGATACGCAGTATTTT

D gene: -
V gene: TRBV27
clone size: many
J gene: TRBJ2-7
CDR3 protein: CASSLSWGAHEQYF
CDR3 DNA: TGTGCCAGCAGTTTATCTTGGGGGGCCCACGAGCAGTACTTC

D gene: TRBD2
V gene: TRBV20-1
clone size: many
J gene: TRBJ2-5
CDR3 protein: CSAGPGGSYETQYF
CDR3 DNA: TGCAGTGCTGGCCCGGGGGGATCGTATGAGACCCAGTACTTC

D gene: -
V gene: TRBV7-2
clone size: -
J gene: TRBJ1-1
CDR3 protein: CASRKERVGGTEAFF
CDR3 DNA: TGTGCCAGCAGGAAAGAGAGGGTTGGGGGCACTGAAGCTTTCTTT

D gene: -
V gene: TRBV7-2
clone size: few
J gene: TRBJ1-2
CDR3 protein: CASSLFPGVNYGYTF
CDR3 DNA: TGTGCCAGCAGCTTATTCCCGGGGGTGAACTATGGCTACACCTTC

D gene: TRBD1
V gene: TRBV28
clone size: -
J gene: TRBJ2-6
CDR3 protein: CASGQGALSLSGANVLTF
CDR3 DNA: TGTGCCAGCGGACAGGGGGCCTTATCACTATCTGGGGCCAACGTCCTGACTTTC

D gene: TRBD1
V gene: TRBV7-9
clone size: many
J gene: TRBJ2-2
CDR3 protein: CASSSKRQGGELFF
CDR3 DNA: TGTGCCAGCAGCTCCAAAAGACAGGGGGGGGAGCTGTTTTTT

D gene: -
V gene: TRBV24-1
clone size: -
J gene: TRBJ2-1
CDR3 protein: CATSPRASYNEQFF
CDR3 DNA: TGTGCCACCAGTCCTCGGGCCTCCTACAATGAGCAGTTCTTC

D gene: -
V gene: TRBV5-4
clone size: few
J gene: TRBJ1-2
CDR3 protein: CASSLEVANYGYTF
CDR3 DNA: TGTGCCAGCAGCTTGGAAGTAGCTAACTATGGCTACACCTTC

D gene: TRBD1
V gene: TRBV30
clone size: once
J gene: TRBJ1-5
CDR3 protein: CAWSIGTANSNQPQHF
CDR3 DNA: TGTGCCTGGAGTATAGGGACAGCTAATAGCAATCAGCCCCAGCATTTT

D gene: -
V gene: TRBV10-2
clone size: -
J gene: TRBJ2-7
CDR3 protein: CASSQDSYYEQYF
CDR3 DNA: TGCGCCAGCAGTCAGGACAGTTACTACGAGCAGTACTTC

D gene: -
V gene: TRBV29-1
clone size: few
J gene: TRBJ2-3
CDR3 protein: CSVNHQSVPSSDTQYF
CDR3 DNA: TGCAGCGTTAACCACCAATCGGTACCTTCCTCAGATACGCAGTATTTT

D gene: -
V gene: TRBV7-8
clone size: medium-sized
J gene: TRBJ2-5
CDR3 protein: CASSLYERAGETQYF
CDR3 DNA: TGTGCCAGCAGCTTATATGAGAGGGCCGGGGAGACCCAGTACTTC

D gene: -
V gene: TRBV6-5
clone size: -
J gene: TRBJ1-5
CDR3 protein: CASSYLQFNQPQHF
CDR3 DNA: TGTGCCAGCAGTTACTTGCAGTTCAATCAGCCCCAGCATTTT

D gene: -
V gene: TRBV2
clone size: many
J gene: TRBJ2-2
CDR3 protein: CATRASGSNTGELFF
CDR3 DNA: TGTGCCACGAGGGCCAGCGGGTCGAACACCGGGGAGCTGTTTTTT

D gene: TRBD1
V gene: TRBV7-9
clone size: -
J gene: TRBJ2-7
CDR3 protein: CASSQDRVITYEQYF
CDR3 DNA: TGTGCCAGCAGCCAAGACAGGGTCATTACCTACGAGCAGTACTTC

D gene: TRBD2
V gene: TRBV3-1
clone size: few
J gene: TRBJ2-1
CDR3 protein: CASSQDLAGFYNEQFF
CDR3 DNA: TGTGCCAGCAGCCAGGATTTAGCGGGTTTCTACAATGAGCAGTTCTTC

D gene: -
V gene: TRBV19
clone size: -
J gene: TRBJ1-5
CDR3 protein: CASSTTGPHQPQHF
CDR3 DNA: TGTGCCAGTAGTACCACGGGTCCCCATCAGCCCCAGCATTTT

D gene: -
V gene: TRBV28
clone size: many
J gene: TRBJ1-2
CDR3 protein: CASSPSGTVNYGYTF
CDR3 DNA: TGTGCCAGCAGTCCATCCGGAACGGTAAACTATGGCTACACCTTC

D gene: -
V gene: TRBV6-5
clone size: many
J gene: TRBJ2-7
CDR3 protein: CASSYSAYYEQYF
CDR3 DNA: TGTGCCAGCAGTTATTCAGCGTACTACGAGCAGTACTTC

D gene: -
V gene: TRBV7-2
clone size: few
J gene: TRBJ2-4
CDR3 protein: CASRPETAKNIQYF
CDR3 DNA: TGTGCCAGCAGACCGGAGACAGCCAAAAACATTCAGTACTTC

D gene: -
V gene: TRBV2
clone size: many
J gene: TRBJ2-5
CDR3 protein: CASSSPYRGSVQETQYF
CDR3 DNA: TGTGCCAGCAGTTCCCCCTATCGGGGGAGCGTCCAAGAGACCCAGTACTTC

D gene: TRBD1
V gene: TRBV2
clone size: many
J gene: TRBJ2-2
CDR3 protein: CASRGTASNTGELFF
CDR3 DNA: TGTGCCAGCAGGGGGACAGCCTCGAACACCGGGGAGCTGTTTTTT

D gene: -
V gene: TRBV30
clone size: -
J gene: TRBJ2-5
CDR3 protein: CAWSSTGSLETQYF
CDR3 DNA: TGTGCCTGGTCCTCGACGGGAAGTTTGGAGACCCAGTACTTC

D gene: -
V gene: TRBV27
clone size: -
J gene: TRBJ2-2
CDR3 protein: CASSFRRQAGELFF
CDR3 DNA: TGTGCCAGCAGTTTTAGAAGGCAAGCCGGGGAGCTGTTTTTT

D gene: -
V gene: TRBV28
clone size: many
J gene: TRBJ2-7
CDR3 protein: CASSEGQNEQYF
CDR3 DNA: TGTGCCAGCAGTGAGGGACAAAACGAGCAGTACTTC

D gene: TRBD1
V gene: TRBV20-1
clone size: -
J gene: TRBJ2-7
CDR3 protein: CSASTFDIHRGYEQYF
CDR3 DNA: TGCAGTGCTAGTACATTTGATATTCACAGGGGTTACGAGCAGTACTTC

D gene: TRBD1
V gene: TRBV20-1
clone size: -
J gene: TRBJ1-2
CDR3 protein: CSARGQGSYGYTF
CDR3 DNA: TGCAGTGCTAGGGGACAGGGAAGCTATGGCTACACCTTC

D gene: -
V gene: TRBV11-2
clone size: many
J gene: TRBJ2-7
CDR3 protein: CASSSGGQQYF
CDR3 DNA: TGTGCCAGCAGCTCCGGAGGGCAGCAGTACTTC

D gene: -
V gene: TRBV20-1
clone size: -
J gene: TRBJ1-2
CDR3 protein: CSARDQETNYGYTF
CDR3 DNA: TGCAGTGCTAGGGATCAGGAGACTAACTATGGCTACACCTTC

D gene: -
V gene: TRBV28
clone size: -
J gene: TRBJ2-1
CDR3 protein: CASSLRDLRQEQFF
CDR3 DNA: TGTGCCAGCAGTTTAAGGGACTTGCGTCAGGAGCAGTTCTTC

D gene: -
V gene: TRBV3-1
clone size: -
J gene: TRBJ2-2
CDR3 protein: CASSQHVAGELFF
CDR3 DNA: TGTGCCAGCAGCCAGCATGTCGCCGGGGAGCTGTTTTTT

D gene: -
V gene: TRBV6-1
clone size: few
J gene: TRBJ1-5
CDR3 protein: CASSGGAVSQPQHF
CDR3 DNA: TGTGCCAGCTCCGGGGGTGCGGTTAGTCAGCCCCAGCATTTT

D gene: TRBD2
V gene: TRBV9
clone size: few
J gene: TRBJ2-7
CDR3 protein: CASSVEGLAAYEQYF
CDR3 DNA: TGTGCCAGCAGCGTAGAGGGACTAGCGGCCTACGAGCAGTACTTC

D gene: TRBD1
V gene: TRBV6-1
clone size: few
J gene: TRBJ1-2
CDR3 protein: CASSRGTGYNYGYTF
CDR3 DNA: TGTGCCAGCAGTCGTGGGACAGGCTATAACTATGGCTACACCTTC

D gene: TRBD1
V gene: TRBV12-3/TRBV12-4
clone size: many
J gene: TRBJ1-1
CDR3 protein: CASSLHRGMNTEAFF
CDR3 DNA: TGTGCCAGCAGTTTACACAGGGGCATGAACACTGAAGCTTTCTTT

D gene: -
V gene: TRBV7-6
clone size: many
J gene: TRBJ2-5
CDR3 protein: CASSRHPDSSQETQYF
CDR3 DNA: TGTGCCAGCAGCCGACACCCGGACAGCTCCCAAGAGACCCAGTACTTC

D gene: -
V gene: TRBV4-3
clone size: -
J gene: TRBJ2-7
CDR3 protein: CASSQEGDSYEEQYF
CDR3 DNA: TGCGCCAGCAGCCAAGAGGGAGACAGCTACGAGGAGCAGTACTTC

D gene: -
V gene: TRBV20-1
clone size: many
J gene: TRBJ2-5
CDR3 protein: CSATIDSSTQETQYF
CDR3 DNA: TGCAGTGCTACAATAGACTCCTCCACTCAAGAGACCCAGTACTTC

D gene: TRBD1
V gene: TRBV5-6
clone size: -
J gene: TRBJ1-1
CDR3 protein: CASSRRQGAPGGKAFF
CDR3 DNA: TGTGCCAGCAGCCGAAGACAGGGGGCTCCCGGGGGGAAAGCTTTCTTT

D gene: TRBD2
V gene: TRBV24-1
clone size: few
J gene: TRBJ2-7
CDR3 protein: CATRTNGTSWGEQYF
CDR3 DNA: TGTGCCACCAGGACCAACGGGACTAGCTGGGGCGAGCAGTACTTC